The rows below give T cell receptor beta chains drawn from one sample of a study of blood T cells in healthy people across ages. TCRdb processed the 5' RACE reads anew with MiXCR; each CDR3 protein has one entry. The table has 650,000 to 1,000,000 distinct CDR3 sequences, 46% seen once. Sample: blood. The source is an elderly man in good health. CDR3s include the opening cysteine and the closing phenylalanine or tryptophan. The D gene is left open where the match is weak. Clone size is not always given. Where it is, it says once, few, many or a class for expanded clones.

CDR3nt | CDR3aa | v_gene | d_gene | abundance | len | j_gene
TGTGCCATCAGGGAAACGACAGGGACAGGCGAGCAGTACTTC | CAIRETTGTGEQYF | TRBV10-3 | TRBD1 | many | 14 | TRBJ2-7
TGTGCCAGCAGCTTAGGTCAGAATCATGCCGAAGAGACCCAGTACTTC | CASSLGQNHAEETQYF | TRBV7-9 | NA | NA | 16 | TRBJ2-5
TGCGCCAGCAGGACTAGCGGGGACTACGAGCAGTACTTC | CASRTSGDYEQYF | TRBV5-1 | TRBD2 | few | 13 | TRBJ2-7
TGTGCCAGCAGGACGGCCGGGACAGGGCCCTACGAGCAGTACTTC | CASRTAGTGPYEQYF | TRBV27 | TRBD1 | NA | 15 | TRBJ2-7
TGTGCCATCAGTTTTTCGGACAGCCGAGAAGCTTTCTTT | CAISFSDSREAFF | TRBV10-3 | NA | NA | 13 | TRBJ1-1
TGCAGTGCTAGAGATACCACGTACAATGAGCAGTTCTTC | CSARDTTYNEQFF | TRBV20-1 | NA | NA | 13 | TRBJ2-1
TGCAGTGCTAGAGATGGGGCAAGTAGCGGGTGGGAGCAGTACTTC | CSARDGASSGWEQYF | TRBV20-1 | TRBD2 | NA | 15 | TRBJ2-7
TGCAGCGTTGGAGGGGTGACAGAGCCTAATGAAAAACTGTTTTTT | CSVGGVTEPNEKLFF | TRBV29-1 | NA | NA | 15 | TRBJ1-4
TGTGCCAGCAGCTTAGATACCGCAAACTATGGCTACACCTTC | CASSLDTANYGYTF | TRBV7-2 | NA | NA | 14 | TRBJ1-2
TGCAGTGCTAAGGTCCAGGGGGCTCAGGAGCAGTACTTC | CSAKVQGAQEQYF | TRBV20-1 | TRBD1 | few | 13 | TRBJ2-7
TGTGCCAGCAGCCCACTCCACGGGGGCGGGGAGCTGTTTTTT | CASSPLHGGGELFF | TRBV11-2 | NA | NA | 14 | TRBJ2-2
TGTGCCAGCAGCTTGTCGGACATTGGCTCACCCCTCCACTTT | CASSLSDIGSPLHF | TRBV11-2 | NA | NA | 14 | TRBJ1-6
TGTGCCAGCAGTGTTAGAGGGTGGGTTGAAGCTTTCTTT | CASSVRGWVEAFF | TRBV12-3/TRBV12-4 | NA | NA | 13 | TRBJ1-1
TGTGCCAGCAGCGTAGCACTAGCGGGGGCCTCCAATCAGCAGTTCTTC | CASSVALAGASNQQFF | TRBV9 | TRBD2 | NA | 16 | TRBJ2-1
TGTGCCAGCAGCTTGCCCGGACTAGCGGTAGACAATGAGCAGTTCTTC | CASSLPGLAVDNEQFF | TRBV11-2 | TRBD2 | NA | 16 | TRBJ2-1
TGTGCCAGCAGCTTAGAGGGGGCCCTGAGCTCCTACAATGAGCAGTTCTTC | CASSLEGALSSYNEQFF | TRBV7-2 | TRBD1 | few | 17 | TRBJ2-1
TGTGGAAGCCTTCGTGATGGAAACACCATATATTTT | CGSLRDGNTIYF | TRBV9 | NA | NA | 12 | TRBJ1-3
TGCGCCAGCAGCTTGGGACATACGAATTCAGCCAAAAACATTCAGTACTTC | CASSLGHTNSAKNIQYF | TRBV5-1 | NA | NA | 17 | TRBJ2-4
TGTGCCAGCAGCCGGGACATCTTAGAGACCCAGTACTTC | CASSRDILETQYF | TRBV9 | NA | NA | 13 | TRBJ2-5
TGCAGTGCCGGCCGGCAGGGGGCGAGCAATGAGCAGTTCTTC | CSAGRQGASNEQFF | TRBV20-1 | TRBD1 | few | 14 | TRBJ2-1
TGTGCCAGCAGCTTGGCCGGGACAGGGTACAATGAGCAGTTCTTC | CASSLAGTGYNEQFF | TRBV5-1 | TRBD1 | many | 15 | TRBJ2-1
TGTGCCAGCAGCCAAGAGGTATCCCCTTTTAATGAGCAGTTCTTC | CASSQEVSPFNEQFF | TRBV3-1 | NA | NA | 15 | TRBJ2-1
TGCAGTGCTAGTGGGGCAGGGGGCAATCAGCCCCAGCATTTT | CSASGAGGNQPQHF | TRBV20-1 | NA | NA | 14 | TRBJ1-5
TGTGCCACCAGTGATTTGCAAAACTATCAGCCCCAGCATTTT | CATSDLQNYQPQHF | TRBV24-1 | NA | NA | 14 | TRBJ1-5
TGTGCCAGCCAGAGCCAGGGAGAAGAGACCCAGTACTTC | CASQSQGEETQYF | TRBV6-5 | NA | few | 13 | TRBJ2-5
TGTGCCAGCAGCCGACCGGGACTAGCTTCCTACGAGCAGTACTTC | CASSRPGLASYEQYF | TRBV4-2 | TRBD2 | few | 15 | TRBJ2-7
TGTGCCAACAGTGAAACCTACCCACCCCTCCACTTT | CANSETYPPLHF | TRBV25-1 | NA | NA | 12 | TRBJ1-6
TGTGCCAGCAGCTGGGGGATCCAATTAGGGGAAAAACTGTTTTTT | CASSWGIQLGEKLFF | TRBV5-4 | NA | NA | 15 | TRBJ1-4
TGCAGCGTCTTCAGACATGGGGGATACAATGAGCAGTACTTC | CSVFRHGGYNEQYF | TRBV29-1 | NA | NA | 14 | TRBJ2-5
TGTGCCAGCAGCCAGGACACAGGAGTGGAGCAGTACTTC | CASSQDTGVEQYF | TRBV4-2 | NA | NA | 13 | TRBJ2-5
TGTGCCAGCACCGCCGGAGGGCCGTACAATGAGCAGTTCTTC | CASTAGGPYNEQFF | TRBV14 | NA | many | 14 | TRBJ2-1
TGTGCCAGCAGTACCGGGGACAGGGGAGGGTCCAATGAGCAGTTCTTC | CASSTGDRGGSNEQFF | TRBV28 | TRBD1 | NA | 16 | TRBJ2-1
TGTGCCAGCACCATTCGGGGGGGATCCTACGAGCAGTACTTC | CASTIRGGSYEQYF | TRBV13 | TRBD2 | few | 14 | TRBJ2-7
TGCAGTGCTTTTCGGGAGTGGAACAATGAGCAGTTCTTC | CSAFREWNNEQFF | TRBV20-1 | NA | NA | 13 | TRBJ2-1
TGTGCCAGCGCGGGGACAGGGGCACCACTCTACTATGGCTACACCTTC | CASAGTGAPLYYGYTF | TRBV25-1 | TRBD1 | once | 16 | TRBJ1-2
TGTGCTAGCAGCGTAGGTGGGGGTCATGACGAGCAGTACTTC | CASSVGGGHDEQYF | TRBV7-7 | NA | NA | 14 | TRBJ2-7
TGTGCCAGCAGCCACGGTGGGATGAACACTGAAGCTTTCTTT | CASSHGGMNTEAFF | TRBV3-1 | NA | NA | 14 | TRBJ1-1
TGCAGCGTTGAAGATGAGCAGGGGAGGTACGAGCAGTACTTC | CSVEDEQGRYEQYF | TRBV29-1 | NA | NA | 14 | TRBJ2-7
TGCGCCGGCAGCTTGTTCGAGGGGGGTCAGCCCCAGCATTTT | CAGSLFEGGQPQHF | TRBV5-1 | NA | NA | 14 | TRBJ1-5
TGTGCCAGCAGTTTTCTCGAGGGACAGCGCACAGATACGCAGTATTTT | CASSFLEGQRTDTQYF | TRBV28 | TRBD1 | NA | 16 | TRBJ2-3
TGTGCCAGCAGGAGATCAGGGATGCAAGAGACCCAGTACTTC | CASRRSGMQETQYF | TRBV12-3/TRBV12-4 | NA | NA | 14 | TRBJ2-5
TGCAGCGTTGAATGGGGATACGAGCAGTACTTC | CSVEWGYEQYF | TRBV29-1 | NA | few | 11 | TRBJ2-7
TGTGCCAGCAGCTCGGTGACAGGGCAAGGCTACACCTTC | CASSSVTGQGYTF | TRBV7-3 | TRBD1 | NA | 13 | TRBJ1-2
TGTGCCAGCAGCTTGAAGGTGGGGGTCCAAAGCTCCTACAATGAGCAGTTCTTC | CASSLKVGVQSSYNEQFF | TRBV5-4 | NA | NA | 18 | TRBJ2-1